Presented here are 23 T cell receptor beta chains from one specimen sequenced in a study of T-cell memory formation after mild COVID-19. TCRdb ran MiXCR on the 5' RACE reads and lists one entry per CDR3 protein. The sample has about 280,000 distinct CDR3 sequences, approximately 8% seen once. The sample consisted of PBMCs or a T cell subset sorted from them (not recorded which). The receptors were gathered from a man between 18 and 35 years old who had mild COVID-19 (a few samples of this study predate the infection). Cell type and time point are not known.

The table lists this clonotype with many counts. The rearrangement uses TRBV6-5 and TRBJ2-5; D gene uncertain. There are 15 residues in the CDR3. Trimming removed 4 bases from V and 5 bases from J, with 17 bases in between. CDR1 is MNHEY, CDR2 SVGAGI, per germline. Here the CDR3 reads CASSSQWSSAETQYF. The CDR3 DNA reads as TGTGCCAGCAGTTCCCAATGGTCTTCGGCGGAGACCCAGTACTTC.

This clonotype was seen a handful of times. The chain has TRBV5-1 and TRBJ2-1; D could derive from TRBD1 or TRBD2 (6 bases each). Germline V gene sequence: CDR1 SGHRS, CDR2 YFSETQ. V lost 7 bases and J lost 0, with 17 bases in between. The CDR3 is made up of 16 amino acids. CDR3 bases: TGCGCCAGCTGGACGGGGGCCTCAAGCTCCTACAATGAGCAGTTCTTC. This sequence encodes CASWTGASSSYNEQFF.

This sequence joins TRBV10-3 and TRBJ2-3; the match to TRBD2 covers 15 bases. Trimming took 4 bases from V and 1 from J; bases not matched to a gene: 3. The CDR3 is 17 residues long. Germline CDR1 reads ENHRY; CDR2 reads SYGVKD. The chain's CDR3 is CAISGGLAGGGTDTQYF. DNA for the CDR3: TGTGCCATCAGTGGAGGACTAGCGGGGGGGGGCACAGATACGCAGTATTTT.

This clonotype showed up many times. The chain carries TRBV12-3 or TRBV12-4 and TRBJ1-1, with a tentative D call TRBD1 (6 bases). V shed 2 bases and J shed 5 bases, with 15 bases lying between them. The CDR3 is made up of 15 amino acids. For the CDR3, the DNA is TGTGCCAGCAGTTTATTACAGGGCGGTCGGACTGAAGCTTTCTTT. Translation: CASSLLQGGRTEAFF.

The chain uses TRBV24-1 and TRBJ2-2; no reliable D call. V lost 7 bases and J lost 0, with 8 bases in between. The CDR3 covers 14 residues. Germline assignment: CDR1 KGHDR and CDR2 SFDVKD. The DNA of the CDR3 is TGTGCCACCAGGGGGTCGGCGAACACCGGGGAGCTGTTTTTT. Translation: CATRGSANTGELFF.

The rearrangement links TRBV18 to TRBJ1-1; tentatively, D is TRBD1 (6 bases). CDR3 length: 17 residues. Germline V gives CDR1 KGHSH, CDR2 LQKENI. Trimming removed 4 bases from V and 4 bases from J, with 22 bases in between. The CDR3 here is CASSLAPGQNIGTEAFF. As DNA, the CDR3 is TGTGCCAGCTCACTAGCCCCAGGACAGAATATTGGCACTGAAGCTTTCTTT.

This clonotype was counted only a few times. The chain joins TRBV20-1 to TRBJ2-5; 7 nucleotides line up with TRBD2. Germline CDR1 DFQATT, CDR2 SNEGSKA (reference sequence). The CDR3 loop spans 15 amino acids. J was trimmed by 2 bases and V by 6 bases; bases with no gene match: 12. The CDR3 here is CSANKPGLPQETQYF. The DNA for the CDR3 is TGCAGTGCGAACAAACCGGGACTACCACAAGAGACCCAGTACTTC.

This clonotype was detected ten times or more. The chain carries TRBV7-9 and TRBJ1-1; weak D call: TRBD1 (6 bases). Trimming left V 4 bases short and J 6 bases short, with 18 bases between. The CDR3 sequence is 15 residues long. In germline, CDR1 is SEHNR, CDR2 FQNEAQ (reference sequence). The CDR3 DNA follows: TGTGCCAGCAGCTCCCAGGGGAGTGTAGTAGCTGAAGCTTTCTTT. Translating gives CASSSQGSVVAEAFF.

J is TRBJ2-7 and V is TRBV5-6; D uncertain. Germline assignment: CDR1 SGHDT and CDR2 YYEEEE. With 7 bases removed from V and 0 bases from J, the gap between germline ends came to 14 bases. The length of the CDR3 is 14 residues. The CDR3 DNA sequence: TGTGCCAGCGCGTCGGTACATTTCTCCTACGAGCAGTACGTC. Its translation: CASASVHFSYEQYV.

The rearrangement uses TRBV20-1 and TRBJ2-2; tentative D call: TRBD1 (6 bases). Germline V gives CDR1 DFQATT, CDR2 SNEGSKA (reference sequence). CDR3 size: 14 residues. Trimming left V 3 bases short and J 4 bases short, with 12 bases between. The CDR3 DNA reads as TGCAGTGCTAGTAAACAGGGTGGCACCGGGGAGCTGTTTTTT. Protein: CSASKQGGTGELFF.

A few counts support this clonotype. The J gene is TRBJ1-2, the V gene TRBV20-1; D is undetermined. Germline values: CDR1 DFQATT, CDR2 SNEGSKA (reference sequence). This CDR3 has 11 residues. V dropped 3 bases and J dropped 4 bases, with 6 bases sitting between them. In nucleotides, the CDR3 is TGCAGTGCTAGTGACCTCTATGGCTACACCTTC. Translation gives CSASDLYGYTF.

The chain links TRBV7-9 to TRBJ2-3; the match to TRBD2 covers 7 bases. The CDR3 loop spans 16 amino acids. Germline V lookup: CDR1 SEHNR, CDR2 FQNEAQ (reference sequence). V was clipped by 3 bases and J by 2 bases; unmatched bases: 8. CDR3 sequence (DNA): TGTGCCAGCAGCTTGGGACTACTCCTCACCACAGATACGCAGTATTTT. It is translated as CASSLGLLLTTDTQYF.

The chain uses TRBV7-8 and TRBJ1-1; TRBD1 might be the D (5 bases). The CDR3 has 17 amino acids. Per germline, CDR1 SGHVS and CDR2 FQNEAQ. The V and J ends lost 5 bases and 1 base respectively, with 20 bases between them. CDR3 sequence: CASSPGRGSSKNTEAFF. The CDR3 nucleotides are TGTGCCAGCAGCCCCGGGAGGGGAAGTAGTAAGAACACTGAAGCTTTCTTT.

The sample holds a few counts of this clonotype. The chain's CDR3 is CASSFRSGATSTDTQYF. As DNA, the CDR3 is TGTGCCAGCAGCTTCAGATCCGGGGCGACTAGCACAGATACGCAGTATTTT. The chain links TRBV7-8 to TRBJ2-3; the D call may be TRBD1 or TRBD2 (5 bases each). From germline, CDR1 is SGHVS and CDR2 FQNEAQ. CDR3 length equals 17 residues. Trimming took 3 bases from V and 0 from J, leaving 16 bases between them.

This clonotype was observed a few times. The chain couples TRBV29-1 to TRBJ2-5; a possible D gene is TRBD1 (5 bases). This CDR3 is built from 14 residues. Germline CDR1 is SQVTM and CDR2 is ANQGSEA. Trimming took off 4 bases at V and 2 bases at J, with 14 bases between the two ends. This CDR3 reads CSVAYRQKQETQYF. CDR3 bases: TGCAGCGTTGCTTACCGACAGAAACAAGAGACCCAGTACTTC.

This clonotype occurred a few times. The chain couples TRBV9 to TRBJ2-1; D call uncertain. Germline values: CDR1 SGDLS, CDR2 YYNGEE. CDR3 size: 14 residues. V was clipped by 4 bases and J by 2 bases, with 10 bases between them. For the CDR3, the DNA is TGTGCCAGCAGCCCCCGGCAGACCTACAATGAGCAGTTCTTC. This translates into CASSPRQTYNEQFF.

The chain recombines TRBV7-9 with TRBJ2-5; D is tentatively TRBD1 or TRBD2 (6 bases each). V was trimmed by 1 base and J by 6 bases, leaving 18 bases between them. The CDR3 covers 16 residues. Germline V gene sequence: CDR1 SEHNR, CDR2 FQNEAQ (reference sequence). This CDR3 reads CASSLVSLQGGQTQYF. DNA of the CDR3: TGTGCCAGCAGCTTAGTAAGCCTACAGGGAGGACAGACCCAGTACTTC.

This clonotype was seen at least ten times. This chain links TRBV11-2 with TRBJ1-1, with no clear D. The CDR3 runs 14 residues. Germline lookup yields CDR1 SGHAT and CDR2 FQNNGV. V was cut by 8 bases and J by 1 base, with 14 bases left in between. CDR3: CASVSGRRNTEAFF. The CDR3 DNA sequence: TGTGCCAGCGTCTCGGGCAGGAGGAACACTGAAGCTTTCTTT.

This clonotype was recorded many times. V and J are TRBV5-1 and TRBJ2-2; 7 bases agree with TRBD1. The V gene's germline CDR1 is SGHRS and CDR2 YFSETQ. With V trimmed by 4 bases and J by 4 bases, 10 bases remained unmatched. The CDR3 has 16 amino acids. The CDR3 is CASSGTGTVSTGELFF. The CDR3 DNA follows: TGCGCCAGCAGCGGAACCGGGACAGTGAGCACCGGGGAGCTGTTTTTT.

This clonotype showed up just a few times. Here the CDR3 reads CASSSATGTDTQYF. The CDR3, as DNA: TGTGCCAGCAGTTCTGCAACTGGCACAGATACGCAGTATTTT. The chain employs TRBV2 and TRBJ2-3; D is uncertain. The germline CDR1 and CDR2 sequences are SNHLY and FYNNEI. This CDR3 comprises 14 residues. V lost 5 bases, J lost 1 base, and 10 bases lay in between.

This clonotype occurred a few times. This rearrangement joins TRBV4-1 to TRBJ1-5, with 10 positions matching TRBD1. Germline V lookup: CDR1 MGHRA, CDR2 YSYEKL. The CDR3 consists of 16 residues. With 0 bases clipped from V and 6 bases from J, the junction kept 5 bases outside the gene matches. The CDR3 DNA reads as TGCGCCAGCAGCCAAGAGTTGACAGGGGGCACTCAGCCCCAGCATTTT. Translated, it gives CASSQELTGGTQPQHF.

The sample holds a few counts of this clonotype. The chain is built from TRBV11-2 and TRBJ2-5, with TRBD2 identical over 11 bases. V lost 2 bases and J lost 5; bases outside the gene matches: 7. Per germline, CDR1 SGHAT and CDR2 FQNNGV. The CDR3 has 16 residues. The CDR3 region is CASSLMGTSGEETQYF. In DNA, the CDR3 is TGTGCCAGCAGCTTAATGGGGACTAGCGGTGAGGAGACCCAGTACTTC.

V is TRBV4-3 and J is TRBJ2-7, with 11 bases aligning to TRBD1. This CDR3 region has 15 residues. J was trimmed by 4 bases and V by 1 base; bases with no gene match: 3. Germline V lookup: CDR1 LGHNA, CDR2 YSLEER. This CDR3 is CASSQVWDRGYEQYV. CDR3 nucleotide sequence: TGCGCCAGCAGCCAAGTCTGGGACAGGGGGTACGAGCAGTACGTC.